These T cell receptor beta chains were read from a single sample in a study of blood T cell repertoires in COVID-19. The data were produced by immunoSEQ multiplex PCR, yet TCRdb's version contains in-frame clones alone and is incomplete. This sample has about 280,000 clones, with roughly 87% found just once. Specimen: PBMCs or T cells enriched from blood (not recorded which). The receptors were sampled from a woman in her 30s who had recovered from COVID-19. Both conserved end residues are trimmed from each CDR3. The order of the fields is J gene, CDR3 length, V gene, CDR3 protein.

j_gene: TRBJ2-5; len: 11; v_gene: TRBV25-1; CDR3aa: ASSVRSKETQY
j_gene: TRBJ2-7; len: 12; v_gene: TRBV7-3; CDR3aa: ASSIRLAGGSQY
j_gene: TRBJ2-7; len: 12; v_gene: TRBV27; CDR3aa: ASSYGTGFYEQY
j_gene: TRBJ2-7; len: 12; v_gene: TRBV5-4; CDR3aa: ASSGRQGGYEQY
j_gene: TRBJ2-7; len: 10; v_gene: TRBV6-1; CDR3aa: ASRQGGYEQY
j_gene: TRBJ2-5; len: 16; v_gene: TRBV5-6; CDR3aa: ASSLSETGGPRTETQY
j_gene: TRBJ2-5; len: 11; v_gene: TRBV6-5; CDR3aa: ASSYPTGETQY
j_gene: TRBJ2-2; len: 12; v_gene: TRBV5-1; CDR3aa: ASSLQTNTGELF
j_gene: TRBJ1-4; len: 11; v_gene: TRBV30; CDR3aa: AWSVDRGEKLF
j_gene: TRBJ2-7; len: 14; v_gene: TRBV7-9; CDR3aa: ASSLPPAGDLYEQY